Detailed here is one TCR beta chain. The sample belongs to a study of blood T cell repertoires in COVID-19. Study-level background: The United States, Italy and Spain were the sources of the acute and convalescent COVID-19 samples.

In the study's own analysis: Nucleated cell number was recorded as an estimate derived from reference gene primer amplification. This table comes from immunoSEQ multiplex PCR, and its TCRdb copy is limited to in-frame clones, with some not included. V and J calls and clone size come straight from that table; D and trimming were deduced from the DNA. The sample has approximately 180,000 clones, about nine tenths seen once. The CDR3 has 14 residues. Germline CDR1 reads SGHAT; CDR2 reads FQNNGV. The ends were cut back, 3 bases at V and 4 bases at J, with 12 bases in the middle. The chain is built from TRBV11-2 and TRBJ1-1; TRBD1 might be the D (5 bases). Material for sequencing was peripheral blood. The origin of this receptor is a woman between 50 and 59 years old with acute or convalescent COVID-19. The DNA for the CDR3 is TGTGCCAGCAGCTTGGGGGGGTTGGGCACTGAAGCTTTCTTT. Translating it yields CASSLGGLGTEAFF.